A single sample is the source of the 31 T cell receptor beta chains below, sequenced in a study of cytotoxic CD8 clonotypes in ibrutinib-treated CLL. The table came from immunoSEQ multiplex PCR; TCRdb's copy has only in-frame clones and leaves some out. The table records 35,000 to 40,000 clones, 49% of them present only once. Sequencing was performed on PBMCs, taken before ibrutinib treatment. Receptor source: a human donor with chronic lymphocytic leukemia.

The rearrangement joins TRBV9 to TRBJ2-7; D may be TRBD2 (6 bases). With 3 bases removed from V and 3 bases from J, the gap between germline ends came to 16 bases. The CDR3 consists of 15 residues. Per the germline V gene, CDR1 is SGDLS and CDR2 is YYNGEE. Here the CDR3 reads CASSGIAADIYEQYF. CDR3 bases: TGTGCCAGCAGCGGAATAGCGGCGGACATCTACGAGCAGTACTTC.

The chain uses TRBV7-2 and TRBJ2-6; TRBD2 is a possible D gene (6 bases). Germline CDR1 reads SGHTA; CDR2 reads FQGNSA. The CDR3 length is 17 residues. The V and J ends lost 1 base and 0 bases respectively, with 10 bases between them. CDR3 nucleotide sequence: TGTGCCAGCAGCTTAGTAGGAGGGGCCTCTGGGGCCAACGTCCTGACTTTC. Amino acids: CASSLVGGASGANVLTF.

The CDR3 loop reads CASSIAGLGYEQYF. The DNA for the CDR3 is TGTGCCAGTAGTATAGCGGGGCTTGGGTACGAGCAGTACTTC. The chain employs TRBV19 and TRBJ2-7; D possibly matches TRBD1 or TRBD2 (5 bases each). In germline, CDR1 is LNHDA, CDR2 SQIVND (reference sequence). The V end was cut by 1 base, the J end by 4 bases, with 11 bases between. This CDR3 comprises 14 residues.

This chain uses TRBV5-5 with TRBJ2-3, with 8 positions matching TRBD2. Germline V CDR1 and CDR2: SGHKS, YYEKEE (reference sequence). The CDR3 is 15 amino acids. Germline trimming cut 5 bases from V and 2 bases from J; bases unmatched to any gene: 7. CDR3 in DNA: TGTGCCAGCAGTGAGAGCGGGGGCGACACAGATACGCAGTATTTT. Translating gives CASSESGGDTDTQYF. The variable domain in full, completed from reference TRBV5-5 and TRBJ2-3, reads DAGVTQSPTHLIKTRGQQVTLRCSPISGHKSVSWYQQVLGQGPQFIFQYYEKEERGRGNFPDRFSARQFPNYSSELNVNALLLGDSALYLCASSESGGDTDTQYFGPGTRLTVL.

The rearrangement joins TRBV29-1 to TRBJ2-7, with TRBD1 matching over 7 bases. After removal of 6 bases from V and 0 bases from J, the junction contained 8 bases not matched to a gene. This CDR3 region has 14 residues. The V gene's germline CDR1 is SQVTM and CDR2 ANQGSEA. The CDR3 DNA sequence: TGCAGCGTGTCATCCGGGACAGCCTCCTACGAGCAGTACTTC. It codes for CSVSSGTASYEQYF.

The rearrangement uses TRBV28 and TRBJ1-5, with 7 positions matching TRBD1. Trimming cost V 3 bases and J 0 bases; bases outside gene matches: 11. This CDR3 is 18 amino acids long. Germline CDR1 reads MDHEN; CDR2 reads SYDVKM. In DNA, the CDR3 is TGTGCCAGCAGTTTCCCGCAGACAGGGAGGCGTAGCAATCAGCCCCAGCATTTT. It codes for CASSFPQTGRRSNQPQHF. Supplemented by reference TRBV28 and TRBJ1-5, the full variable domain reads DVKVTQSSRYLVKRTGEKVFLECVQDMDHENMFWYRQDPGLGLRLIYFSYDVKMKEKGDIPEGYSVSREKKERFSLILESASTNQTSMYLCASSFPQTGRRSNQPQHFGDGTRLSIL.

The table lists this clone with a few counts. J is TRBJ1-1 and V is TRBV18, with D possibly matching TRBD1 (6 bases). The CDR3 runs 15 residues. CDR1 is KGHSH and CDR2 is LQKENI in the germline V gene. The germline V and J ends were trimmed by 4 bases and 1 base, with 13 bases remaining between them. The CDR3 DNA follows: TGTGCCAGCTCACTACGGGACATACCGAACACTGAAGCTTTCTTT. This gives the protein CASSLRDIPNTEAFF.

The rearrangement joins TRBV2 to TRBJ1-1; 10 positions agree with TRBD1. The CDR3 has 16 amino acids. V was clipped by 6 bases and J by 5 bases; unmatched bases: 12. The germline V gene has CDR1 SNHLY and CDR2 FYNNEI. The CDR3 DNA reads TGTGCCAGCAGGACCGGGACAGGGGTTGTAGGGACTGAAGCTTTCTTT. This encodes CASRTGTGVVGTEAFF.

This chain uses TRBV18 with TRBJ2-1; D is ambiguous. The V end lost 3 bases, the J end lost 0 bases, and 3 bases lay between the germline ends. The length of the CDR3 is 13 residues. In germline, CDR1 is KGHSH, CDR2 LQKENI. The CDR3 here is CASSPPSYNEQFF. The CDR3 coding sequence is TGTGCCAGCTCACCGCCCTCCTACAATGAGCAGTTCTTC.

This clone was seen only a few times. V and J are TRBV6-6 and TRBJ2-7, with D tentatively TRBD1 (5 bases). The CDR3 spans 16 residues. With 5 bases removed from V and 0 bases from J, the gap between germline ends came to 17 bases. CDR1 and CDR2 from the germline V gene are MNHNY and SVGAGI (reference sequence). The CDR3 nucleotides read TGTGCCAGCAGTGGGGAACAGCAGGGAAGCTCCTACGAGCAGTACTTC. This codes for CASSGEQQGSSYEQYF.

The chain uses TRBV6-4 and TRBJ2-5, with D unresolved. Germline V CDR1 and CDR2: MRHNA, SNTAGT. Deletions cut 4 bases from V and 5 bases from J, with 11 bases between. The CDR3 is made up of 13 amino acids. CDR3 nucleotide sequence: TGTGCCAGCAGTGTTCATTCCGGGGAGACCCAGTACTTC. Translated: CASSVHSGETQYF.

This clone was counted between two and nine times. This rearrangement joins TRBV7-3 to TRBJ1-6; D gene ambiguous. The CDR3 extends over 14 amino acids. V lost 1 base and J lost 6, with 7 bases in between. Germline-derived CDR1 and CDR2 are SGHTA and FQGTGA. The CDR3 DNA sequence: TGTGCCAGCAGCTTAAACAACCGTAATTCACCCCTCCACTTT. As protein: CASSLNNRNSPLHF.

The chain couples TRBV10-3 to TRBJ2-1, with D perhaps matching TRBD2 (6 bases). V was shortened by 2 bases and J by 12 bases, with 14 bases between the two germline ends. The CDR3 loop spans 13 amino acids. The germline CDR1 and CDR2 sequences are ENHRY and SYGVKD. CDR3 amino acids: CAISEEMGGVQFF. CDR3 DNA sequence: TGTGCCATCAGTGAGGAGATGGGCGGGGTGCAGTTCTTC.

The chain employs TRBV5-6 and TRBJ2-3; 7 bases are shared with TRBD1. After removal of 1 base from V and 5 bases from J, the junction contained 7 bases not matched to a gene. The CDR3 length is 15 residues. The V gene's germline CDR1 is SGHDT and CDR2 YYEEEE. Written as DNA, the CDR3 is TGTGCCAGCAGCTTGAGGTCAGGGGGTAAAGATACGCAGTATTTT. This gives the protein CASSLRSGGKDTQYF.

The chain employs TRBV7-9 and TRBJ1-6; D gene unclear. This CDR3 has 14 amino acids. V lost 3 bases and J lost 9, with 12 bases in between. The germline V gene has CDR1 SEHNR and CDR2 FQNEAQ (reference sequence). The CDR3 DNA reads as TGTGCCAGCAGCTTCGGGATGCGGGGTTCACCCCTCCACTTT. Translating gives CASSFGMRGSPLHF.

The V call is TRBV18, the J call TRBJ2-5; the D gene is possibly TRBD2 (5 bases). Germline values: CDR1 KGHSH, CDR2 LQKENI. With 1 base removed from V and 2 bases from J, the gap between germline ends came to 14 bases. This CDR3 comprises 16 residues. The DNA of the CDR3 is TGTGCCAGCTCACCACGGACTCCTGCCCCTCAAGAGACCCAGTACTTC. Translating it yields CASSPRTPAPQETQYF.

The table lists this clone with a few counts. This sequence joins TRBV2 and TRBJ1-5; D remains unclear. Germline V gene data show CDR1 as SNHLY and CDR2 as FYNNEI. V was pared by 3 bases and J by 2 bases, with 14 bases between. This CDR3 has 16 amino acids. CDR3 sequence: CASSDGALPGNQPQHF. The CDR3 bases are TGTGCCAGCAGTGATGGAGCTCTACCCGGCAATCAGCCCCAGCATTTT.

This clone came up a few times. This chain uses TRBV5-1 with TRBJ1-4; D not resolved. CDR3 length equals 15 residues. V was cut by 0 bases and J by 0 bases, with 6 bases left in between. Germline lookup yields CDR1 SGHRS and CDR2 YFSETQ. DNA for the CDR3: TGCGCCAGCAGCTTGGGGGTTGCAACTAATGAAAAACTGTTTTTT. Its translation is CASSLGVATNEKLFF.

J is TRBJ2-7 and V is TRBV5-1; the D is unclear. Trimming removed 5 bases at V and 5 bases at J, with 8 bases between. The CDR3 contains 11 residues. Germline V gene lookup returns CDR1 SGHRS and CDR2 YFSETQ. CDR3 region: CASRIGNEQYF. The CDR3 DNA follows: TGCGCCAGCAGGATAGGCAACGAGCAGTACTTC.

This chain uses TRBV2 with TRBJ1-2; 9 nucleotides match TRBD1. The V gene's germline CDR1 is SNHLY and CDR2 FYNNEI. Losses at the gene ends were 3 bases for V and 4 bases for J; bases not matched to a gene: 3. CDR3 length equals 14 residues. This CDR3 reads CASSEDRGGYGYTF. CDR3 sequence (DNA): TGTGCCAGCAGTGAGGACAGGGGCGGCTATGGCTACACCTTC.

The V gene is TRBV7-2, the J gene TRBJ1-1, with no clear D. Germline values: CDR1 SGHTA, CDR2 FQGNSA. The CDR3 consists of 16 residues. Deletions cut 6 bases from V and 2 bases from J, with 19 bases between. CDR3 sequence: CASSRTSLKSNTEAFF. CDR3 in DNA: TGTGCCAGCAGTCGCACTTCTCTCAAGTCCAACACTGAAGCTTTCTTT.

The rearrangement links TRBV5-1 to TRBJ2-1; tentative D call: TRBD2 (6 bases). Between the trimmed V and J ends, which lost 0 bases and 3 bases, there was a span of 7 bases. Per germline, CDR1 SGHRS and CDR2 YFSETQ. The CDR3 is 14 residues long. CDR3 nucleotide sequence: TGCGCCAGCAGCTTGGCCGGGAGCTACAATGAGCAGTTCTTC. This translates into CASSLAGSYNEQFF.

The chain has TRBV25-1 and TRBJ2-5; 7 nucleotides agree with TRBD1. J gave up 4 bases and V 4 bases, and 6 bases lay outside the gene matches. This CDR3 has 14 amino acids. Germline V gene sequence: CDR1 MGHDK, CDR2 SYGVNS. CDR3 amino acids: CASSASGTAETQYF. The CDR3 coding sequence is TGTGCCAGCAGTGCATCCGGGACAGCAGAGACCCAGTACTTC.

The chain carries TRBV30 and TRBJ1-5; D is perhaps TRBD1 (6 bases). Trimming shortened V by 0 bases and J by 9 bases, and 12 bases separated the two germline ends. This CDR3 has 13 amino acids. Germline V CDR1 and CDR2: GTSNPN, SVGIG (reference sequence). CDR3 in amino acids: CAWSVRKGGPQHF. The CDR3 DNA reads TGTGCCTGGAGTGTACGGAAAGGGGGGCCCCAGCATTTT.

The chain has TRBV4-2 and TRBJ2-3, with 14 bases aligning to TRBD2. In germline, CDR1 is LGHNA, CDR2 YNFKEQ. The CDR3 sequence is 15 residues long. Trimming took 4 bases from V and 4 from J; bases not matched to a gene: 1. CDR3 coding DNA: TGTGCCAGCAGCCGGGGACTAGCGGGGGCAGATACGCAGTATTTT. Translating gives CASSRGLAGADTQYF.

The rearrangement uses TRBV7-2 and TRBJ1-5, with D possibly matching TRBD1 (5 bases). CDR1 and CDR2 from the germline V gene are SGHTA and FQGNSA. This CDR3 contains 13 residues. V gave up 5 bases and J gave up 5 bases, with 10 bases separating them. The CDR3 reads CASSGTEDQPQHF. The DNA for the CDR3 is TGTGCCAGCAGCGGGACCGAAGATCAGCCCCAGCATTTT.

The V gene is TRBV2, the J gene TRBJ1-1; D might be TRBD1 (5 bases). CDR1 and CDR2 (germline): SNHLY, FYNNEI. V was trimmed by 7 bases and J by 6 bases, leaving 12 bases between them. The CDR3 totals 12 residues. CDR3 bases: TGTGCCAGCACCGGCGACAGCCCTGAAGCTTTCTTT. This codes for CASTGDSPEAFF.

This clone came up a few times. CDR3 coding DNA: TGTGCCAGCAGCTTGGCCAGTGGGAACACTGAAGCTTTCTTT. Its protein is CASSLASGNTEAFF. The chain couples TRBV5-5 to TRBJ1-1; D remains unclear. V dropped 0 bases and J dropped 1 base, with 7 bases sitting between them. Germline values: CDR1 SGHKS, CDR2 YYEKEE (reference sequence). This CDR3 contains 14 residues.

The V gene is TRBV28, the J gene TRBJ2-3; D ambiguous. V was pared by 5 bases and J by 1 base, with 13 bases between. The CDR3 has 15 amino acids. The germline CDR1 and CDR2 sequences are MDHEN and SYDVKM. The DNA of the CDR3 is TGTGCCAGCAGTGTGGGTCTCAGTGGCACAGATACGCAGTATTTT. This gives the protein CASSVGLSGTDTQYF.

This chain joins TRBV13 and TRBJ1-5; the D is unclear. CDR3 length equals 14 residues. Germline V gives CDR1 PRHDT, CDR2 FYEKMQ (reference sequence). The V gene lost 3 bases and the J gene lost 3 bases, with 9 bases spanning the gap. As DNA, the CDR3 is TGTGCCAGCAGCTTTAGAGGGTCCAATCAGCCCCAGCATTTT. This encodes CASSFRGSNQPQHF.

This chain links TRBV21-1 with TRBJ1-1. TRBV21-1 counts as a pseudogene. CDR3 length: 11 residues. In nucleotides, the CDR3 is TGTGCCAGCACTGAGCACACTGAAGCTTTCTTT. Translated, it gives CASTEHTEAFF.